Following are 3 T cell receptor beta chains from one sample sequenced in a study of shared clonotypes between healthy human individuals. Terminally differentiated effector memory CD45RA+ cells were left out of the naive CD8 fraction, which was CD45RO-negative and positively selected for CCR7. Measured with immunoSEQ multiplex PCR; TCRdb has only the in-frame clones, and not every one. This sample carries 800,000 to 950,000 clones, around 96% of them seen once, and the ten largest clones take around 0.21%. The sample taken for sequencing was naive CD8+ T cells sorted from blood. The receptors come from a young man in good health.

The chain couples TRBV9 to TRBJ2-5; tentative D call: TRBD1 (6 bases). The CDR3 is 15 residues long. CDR1 SGDLS and CDR2 YYNGEE come from the germline V gene. V dropped 2 bases and J dropped 2 bases, with 13 bases sitting between them. CDR3 sequence reads: CASSVGGRYQETQYF. CDR3 in DNA: TGTGCCAGCAGCGTTGGGGGCAGGTATCAAGAGACCCAGTACTTC.

Written as DNA, the CDR3 is TGCAGCGTCCACGACTACACAGATACGCAGTATTTT. Translating gives CSVHDYTDTQYF. This chain joins TRBV29-1 and TRBJ2-3, with a possible D match to TRBD2 (5 bases). The length of the CDR3 is 12 residues. V lost 6 bases and J 2 bases, leaving 9 bases between the germline ends. CDR1 is SQVTM, CDR2 ANQGSEA, per germline.

The V and J genes are TRBV29-1 and TRBJ2-6; D ambiguous. V shed 6 bases and J shed 0 bases, with 15 bases lying between them. The germline V gene encodes CDR1 SQVTM and CDR2 ANQGSEA. This CDR3 contains 16 residues. The CDR3 DNA reads as TGCAGCGTCCCGGACGTACTCCACTCTGGGGCCAACGTCCTGACTTTC. Translation: CSVPDVLHSGANVLTF.